Listed below are T cell receptor beta chains from one sample, sequenced in a study of OX40 agonist ivuxolimab in advanced cancers. Assay: immunoSEQ multiplex PCR; the TCRdb copy retains only in-frame clones and omits some. The sample yields approximately 56,000 clones, 87% seen once. The specimen comprised CD4+ or CD8+ T cells sorted from blood, sampled in a trial of the OX40 agonist ivuxolimab. The receptor source for this set is an adult with an advanced solid tumor such as melanoma, head and neck, liver or kidney cancer. CDR3s include the opening cysteine and the closing phenylalanine or tryptophan. Each record gives: V gene, J gene, D gene, clone size, CDR3 protein, CDR3 DNA. A D gene is named only where the DNA matches it firmly. Clone size is not always given. Where it is, it says once, few, many or a class for expanded clones.

TRBV5-1,TRBJ2-3,TRBD1,NA,CASSSRQGSISTDTQYF,TGCGCCAGCAGCTCAAGACAGGGAAGCATTAGCACAGATACGCAGTATTTT
TRBV6-1,TRBJ2-3,NA,once,CASSIQGLRADTQYF,TGTGCCAGCAGTATTCAGGGCCTCCGGGCTGATACGCAGTATTTT
TRBV29-1,TRBJ2-2,TRBD2,NA,CSVEAAGLGSGELFF,TGCAGCGTTGAAGCCGCAGGACTAGGATCCGGGGAGCTGTTTTTT
TRBV5-1,TRBJ1-1,NA,NA,CASSPPTTEAFF,TGCGCCAGCAGCCCTCCGACCACTGAAGCTTTCTTT
TRBV7-9,TRBJ2-1,TRBD2,NA,CASSRLAGSSYNEQFF,TGTGCCAGCAGCCGATTAGCGGGAAGCTCCTACAATGAGCAGTTCTTC
TRBV19,TRBJ1-4,NA,NA,CASSIGRGRTNEKLFF,TGTGCCAGTAGTATCGGAAGGGGGAGAACTAATGAAAAACTGTTTTTT
TRBV2,TRBJ2-4,NA,NA,CASSELRTVGLAKNIQYF,TGTGCCAGCAGTGAATTGAGAACGGTCGGACTAGCCAAAAACATTCAGTACTTC
TRBV15,TRBJ1-2,NA,NA,CATSREGATGLPYGYTF,TGTGCCACCAGCAGAGAAGGGGCGACAGGCTTACCATATGGCTACACCTTC
TRBV6-1,TRBJ1-4,NA,once,CASSEETSPVF,TGTGCCAGCAGTGAAGAAACCTCGCCAGTTTTT
TRBV27,TRBJ1-5,TRBD1,NA,CASSRGRGGNQPQHF,TGTGCCAGCAGCAGGGGGCGCGGGGGTAATCAGCCCCAGCATTTT
TRBV10-2,TRBJ2-7,TRBD2,once,CASSEPGLAGGPEQYF,TGCGCCAGCAGTGAGCCGGGACTAGCGGGAGGGCCCGAGCAGTACTTC
TRBV5-4,TRBJ1-2,TRBD1,NA,CASTLGTDYGYTF,TGTGCCAGCACCCTGGGGACAGACTATGGCTACACCTTC
TRBV18,TRBJ2-7,NA,NA,CASSPGQRYEQYF,TGTGCCAGCTCACCCGGACAGCGCTACGAGCAGTACTTC
TRBV9,TRBJ1-3,NA,NA,CASSVEAGLRGNTIYF,TGTGCCAGCAGCGTAGAAGCGGGCCTGAGGGGAAACACCATATATTTT
TRBV18,TRBJ1-5,TRBD1,NA,CASSLGQVSNQPQHF,TGTGCCAGCTCACTAGGACAGGTGAGCAATCAGCCCCAGCATTTT
TRBV6-5,TRBJ2-4,NA,NA,CASSYSGANIQYF,TGTGCCAGCAGTTACTCTGGCGCTAACATTCAGTACTTC
TRBV7-9,TRBJ2-5,NA,NA,CASSSTARRETQYF,TGTGCCAGCAGTTCGACAGCCCGAAGGGAGACCCAGTACTTC
TRBV19,TRBJ1-5,TRBD1,NA,CASSSPSGQGYQPQHF,TGTGCCAGTAGCTCCCCCTCAGGACAGGGCTATCAGCCCCAGCATTTT
TRBV11-2,TRBJ1-2,NA,NA,CASSPDRNYGYTF,TGTGCCAGCAGCCCCGACAGAAACTATGGCTACACCTTC
TRBV7-9,TRBJ1-5,TRBD1,NA,CASSYGDRVGQPQHF,TGTGCCAGCAGCTATGGCGACAGGGTGGGACAGCCCCAGCATTTT
TRBV27,TRBJ2-6,NA,NA,CASRAQTVGTGANVLTF,TGTGCCAGCAGGGCCCAGACAGTCGGCACTGGGGCCAACGTCCTGACTTTC
TRBV2,TRBJ1-4,NA,NA,CASSDSVTNEKLFF,TGTGCCAGCAGTGACTCGGTAACTAATGAAAAACTGTTTTTT
TRBV7-6,TRBJ2-1,TRBD2,NA,CASSPRDYNNEQFF,TGTGCCAGCAGCCCCCGGGACTATAACAATGAGCAGTTCTTC
TRBV5-1,TRBJ2-5,TRBD1,NA,CASSLGQGRETQYF,TGCGCCAGCAGCCTAGGACAGGGTCGAGAGACCCAGTACTTC
TRBV7-9,TRBJ2-7,TRBD2,NA,CASSQRGLAGGLLYF,TGTGCCAGCAGCCAACGGGGGCTAGCGGGAGGGCTTCTGTACTTC
TRBV9,TRBJ2-4,TRBD1,NA,CASSLDRGVNIQYF,TGTGCCAGCAGCTTGGACAGGGGAGTTAACATTCAGTACTTC
TRBV5-1,TRBJ1-5,NA,NA,CASSLAGAMGQPQHF,TGCGCCAGCAGCTTGGCAGGGGCTATGGGACAGCCCCAGCATTTT
TRBV20-1,TRBJ1-5,NA,once,CSAGQPQHF,TGCAGTGCCGGACAGCCCCAGCATTTT
TRBV28,TRBJ2-7,NA,NA,CASSAQAKQYF,TGTGCCAGCAGTGCACAAGCCAAGCAGTACTTC
TRBV5-6,TRBJ2-7,NA,NA,CASRPVGGGYEQYF,TGTGCCAGCAGGCCCGTCGGAGGGGGCTACGAGCAGTACTTC
TRBV4-2,TRBJ2-2,NA,NA,CASSQDVLTTGELFF,TGTGCCAGCAGCCAAGATGTGCTGACCACCGGGGAGCTGTTTTTT
TRBV5-6,TRBJ2-7,NA,NA,CASSPYRSFLSSYEQYF,TGTGCCAGCAGCCCGTACCGATCCTTTTTGAGCTCCTACGAGCAGTACTTC
TRBV28,TRBJ2-1,NA,NA,CASSSSHTTKYNEQFF,TGTGCCAGCAGTTCCTCCCATACGACTAAGTACAATGAGCAGTTCTTC
TRBV2,TRBJ1-2,NA,NA,CASSETYGYTF,TGTGCCAGCAGTGAGACCTATGGCTACACCTTC
TRBV10-3,TRBJ1-3,NA,NA,CAIRGSGNTIYF,TGTGCCATCAGGGGCTCTGGAAACACCATATATTTT
TRBV7-2,TRBJ2-2,NA,NA,CASSLLGPVNTGELFF,TGTGCCAGCAGCTTACTGGGGCCGGTGAACACCGGGGAGCTGTTTTTT
TRBV27,TRBJ1-5,TRBD1,NA,CASSGGGGILQPQHF,TGTGCCAGCAGTGGAGGGGGCGGAATACTTCAGCCCCAGCATTTT
TRBV20-1,TRBJ1-1,NA,NA,CSARETAFF,TGCAGTGCTAGGGAGACAGCTTTCTTT
TRBV5-3,TRBJ2-7,TRBD1,NA,CARSLRRTGQTYEQYF,TGTGCCAGAAGCTTGCGGAGGACAGGGCAAACCTACGAGCAGTACTTC
TRBV6-6,TRBJ2-1,NA,NA,CASRNPSSYNEQFF,TGTGCCAGCAGAAACCCGAGCTCCTACAATGAGCAGTTCTTC
TRBV6-5,TRBJ1-3,NA,once,CASSYKGLNSGNTIYF,TGTGCCAGCAGTTACAAAGGACTCAACTCTGGAAACACCATATATTTT
TRBV25-1,TRBJ1-6,TRBD1,NA,CASSVTGGKSPLHF,TGTGCCAGCAGTGTCACAGGGGGCAAATCACCCCTCCACTTT
TRBV2,TRBJ1-1,TRBD1,NA,CATSRQGPEAFF,TGTGCCACCTCTCGACAGGGACCTGAAGCTTTCTTT
TRBV11-2,TRBJ2-1,NA,NA,CASSPSDEQFF,TGTGCCAGCAGCCCTTCTGATGAGCAGTTCTTC
TRBV4-1,TRBJ2-5,TRBD2,NA,CASSQAPLAGMETQYF,TGCGCCAGCAGCCAAGCCCCCCTAGCGGGGATGGAGACCCAGTACTTC
TRBV7-6,TRBJ2-3,TRBD1,NA,CASSPPFGTGGEWTDTQYF,TGTGCCAGCAGCCCCCCCTTCGGGACAGGGGGCGAGTGGACAGATACGCAGTATTTT
TRBV4-1,TRBJ2-5,NA,NA,CASSQEGGARGETQYF,TGCGCCAGCAGCCAAGAAGGTGGGGCGCGAGGAGAGACCCAGTACTTC
TRBV15,TRBJ2-7,TRBD2,NA,CATSRDAGTSLSEQYF,TGTGCCACCAGCAGAGACGCCGGGACTAGCTTAAGCGAGCAGTACTTC
TRBV19,TRBJ2-3,TRBD2,NA,CASSMTSGGAIDTQYF,TGTGCCAGTAGTATGACTAGCGGGGGGGCGATAGATACGCAGTATTTT
TRBV7-6,TRBJ1-5,NA,NA,CASSKSGGPQHF,TGTGCCAGCAGTAAGTCGGGGGGGCCCCAGCATTTT
TRBV2,TRBJ1-2,NA,NA,CASSWRSQNYGYTF,TGTGCCAGCAGTTGGAGGAGCCAAAACTATGGCTACACCTTC
TRBV5-1,TRBJ2-1,TRBD2,NA,CASSLGEAGGYNEQFF,TGCGCCAGCAGCTTGGGAGAAGCGGGGGGCTACAATGAGCAGTTCTTC
TRBV10-2,TRBJ2-7,TRBD2,NA,CASRLAGTTSYEQYF,TGCGCCAGCAGATTAGCGGGGACCACATCCTACGAGCAGTACTTC
TRBV28,TRBJ1-6,TRBD1,NA,CASIAPGQGYNSPLHF,TGTGCCAGCATTGCCCCGGGACAGGGCTATAATTCACCCCTCCACTTT
TRBV6-1,TRBJ2-5,NA,NA,CASRVGRTLETQYF,TGTGCCAGCAGGGTGGGGCGCACGTTGGAGACCCAGTACTTC